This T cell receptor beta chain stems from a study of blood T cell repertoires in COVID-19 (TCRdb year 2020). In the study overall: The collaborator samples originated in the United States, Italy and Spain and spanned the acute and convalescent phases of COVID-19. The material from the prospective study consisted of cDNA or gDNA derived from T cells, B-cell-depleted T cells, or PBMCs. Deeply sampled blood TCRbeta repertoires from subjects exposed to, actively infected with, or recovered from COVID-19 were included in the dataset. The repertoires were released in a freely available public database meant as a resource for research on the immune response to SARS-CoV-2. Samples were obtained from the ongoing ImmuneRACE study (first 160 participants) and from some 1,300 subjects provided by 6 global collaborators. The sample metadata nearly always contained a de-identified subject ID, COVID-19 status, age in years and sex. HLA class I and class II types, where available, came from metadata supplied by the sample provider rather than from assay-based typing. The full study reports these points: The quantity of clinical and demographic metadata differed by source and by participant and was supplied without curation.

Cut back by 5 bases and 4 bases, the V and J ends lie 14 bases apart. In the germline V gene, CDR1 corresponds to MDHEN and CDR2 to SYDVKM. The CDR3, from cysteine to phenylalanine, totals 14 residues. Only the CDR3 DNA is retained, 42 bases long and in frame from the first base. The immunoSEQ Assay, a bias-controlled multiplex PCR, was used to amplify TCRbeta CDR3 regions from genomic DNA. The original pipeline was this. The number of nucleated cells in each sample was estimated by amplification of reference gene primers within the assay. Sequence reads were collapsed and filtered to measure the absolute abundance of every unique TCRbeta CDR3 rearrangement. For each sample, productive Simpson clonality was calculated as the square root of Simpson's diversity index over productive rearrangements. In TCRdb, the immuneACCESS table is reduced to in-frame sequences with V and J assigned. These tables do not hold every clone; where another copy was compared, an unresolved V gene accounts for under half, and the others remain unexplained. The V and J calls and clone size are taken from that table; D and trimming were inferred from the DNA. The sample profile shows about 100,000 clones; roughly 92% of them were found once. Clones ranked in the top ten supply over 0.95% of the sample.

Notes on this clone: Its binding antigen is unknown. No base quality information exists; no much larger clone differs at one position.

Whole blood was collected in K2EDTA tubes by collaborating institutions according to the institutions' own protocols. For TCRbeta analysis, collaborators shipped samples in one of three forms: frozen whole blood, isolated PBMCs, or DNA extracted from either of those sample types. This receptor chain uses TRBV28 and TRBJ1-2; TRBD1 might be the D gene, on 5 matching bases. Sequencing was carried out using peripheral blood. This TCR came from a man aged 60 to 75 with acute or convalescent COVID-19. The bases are TGTGCCAGCAGTCCCCCGGGCAGGGTCTATGGCTACACCTTC. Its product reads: CASSPPGRVYGYTF.